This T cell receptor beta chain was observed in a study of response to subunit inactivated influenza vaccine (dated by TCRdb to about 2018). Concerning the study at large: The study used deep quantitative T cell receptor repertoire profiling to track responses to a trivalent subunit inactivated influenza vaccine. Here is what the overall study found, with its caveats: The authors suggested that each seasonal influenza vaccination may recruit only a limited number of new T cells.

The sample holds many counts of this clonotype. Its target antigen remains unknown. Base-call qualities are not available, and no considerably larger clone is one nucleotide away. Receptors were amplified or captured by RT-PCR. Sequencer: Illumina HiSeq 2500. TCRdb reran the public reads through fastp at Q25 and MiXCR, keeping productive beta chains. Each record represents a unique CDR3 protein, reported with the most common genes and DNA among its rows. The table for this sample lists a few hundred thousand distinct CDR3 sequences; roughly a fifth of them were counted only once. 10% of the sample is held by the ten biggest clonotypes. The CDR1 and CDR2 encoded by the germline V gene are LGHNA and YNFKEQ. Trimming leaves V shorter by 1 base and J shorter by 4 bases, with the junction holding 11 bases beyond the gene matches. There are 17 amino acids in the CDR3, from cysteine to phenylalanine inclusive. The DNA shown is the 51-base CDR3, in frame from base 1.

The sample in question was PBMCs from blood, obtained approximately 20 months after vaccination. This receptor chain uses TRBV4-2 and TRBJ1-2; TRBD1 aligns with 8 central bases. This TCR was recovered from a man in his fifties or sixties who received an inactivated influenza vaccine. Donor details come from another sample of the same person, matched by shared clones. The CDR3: CASSQGETTGQGYGYTF. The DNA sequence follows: TGTGCCAGCAGCCAAGGCGAAACTACCGGACAGGGCTATGGCTACACCTTC.